These T cell receptor beta chains were read from a single sample in a study of breast tumors, draining lymph nodes, adjacent tissues. TCRdb reprocessed the multiplex PCR reads with MiXCR, giving one entry per CDR3 protein. The sample records 200,000 to 250,000 distinct CDR3 sequences, 30% to 35% being singletons. The material sequenced was axillary lymph node tissue. These receptors came from a female donor with breast cancer. Some clones in this sample may be carry-over from other donors' samples. Each CDR3 is given with its conserved first and last residue. The order of the fields is V gene, D gene, clone size, J gene, CDR3 DNA, CDR3 protein. A D gene is named only where the DNA matches it firmly. Clone sizes are given selectively: once, few, many, or a class where the clone is expanded.

v_gene: TRBV7-2; d_gene: .; abundance: many; j_gene: TRBJ2-1; CDR3nt: TGTGCCAGCAGTTTCTTAGGAACTGGGAATGAGCAGTTCTTC; CDR3aa: CASSFLGTGNEQFF
v_gene: TRBV7-7; d_gene: TRBD2; abundance: .; j_gene: TRBJ2-1; CDR3nt: TGTGCTAGCAGCTCCCCCGGACTAGCGGGAGGGCGCAATGAGCAGTTCTTC; CDR3aa: CASSSPGLAGGRNEQFF
v_gene: TRBV20-1; d_gene: .; abundance: many; j_gene: TRBJ2-1; CDR3nt: TGCAGTGCTAGGGGGCCGGGTCGGGGGGCGCGCAATGAGCAGTTCTTC; CDR3aa: CSARGPGRGARNEQFF
v_gene: TRBV6-6; d_gene: TRBD2; abundance: .; j_gene: TRBJ2-1; CDR3nt: TGTGCCAGCAGTCGGGACTACGCGAGCTCCTACAATGAGCAGTTCTTC; CDR3aa: CASSRDYASSYNEQFF
v_gene: TRBV20-1; d_gene: .; abundance: many; j_gene: TRBJ2-5; CDR3nt: TGCAGTGCTAGGAGTCTACTCAACCAAGAGACCCAGTACTTC; CDR3aa: CSARSLLNQETQYF
v_gene: TRBV15; d_gene: .; abundance: many; j_gene: TRBJ1-4; CDR3nt: TGTGCCACCAGCAGAGCGGGGGACTCTATGGAAAAACTGTTTTTT; CDR3aa: CATSRAGDSMEKLFF
v_gene: TRBV6-7; d_gene: TRBD1; abundance: few; j_gene: TRBJ1-5; CDR3nt: TGTGCCAGCAGTCACTCGAGGGGGCACTTTCAGCCCCAGCATTTT; CDR3aa: CASSHSRGHFQPQHF
v_gene: TRBV10-2; d_gene: TRBD1; abundance: .; j_gene: TRBJ1-5; CDR3nt: TGCGCCATCAGTGACCGTACAGGGGCTAGCAATCAGCCCCAGCATTTT; CDR3aa: CAISDRTGASNQPQHF
v_gene: TRBV7-9; d_gene: .; abundance: few; j_gene: TRBJ2-1; CDR3nt: TGTGCCAGCAGCTCCCCTTTAAAGGGGGAACAAAGTAATGAGCAGTTCTTC; CDR3aa: CASSSPLKGEQSNEQFF
v_gene: TRBV7-2; d_gene: TRBD1; abundance: once; j_gene: TRBJ2-5; CDR3nt: TGTGCCAGCAGCTCTCGGAGGCAGGGGGCGCGGGAGACCCAGTACTTC; CDR3aa: CASSSRRQGARETQYF
v_gene: TRBV9; d_gene: .; abundance: .; j_gene: TRBJ1-6; CDR3nt: TGTGCCAGCAGCGTGGGCAATACCTATAATTCACCCCCCCACTTT; CDR3aa: CASSVGNTYNSPPHF
v_gene: TRBV6-1; d_gene: .; abundance: .; j_gene: TRBJ2-7; CDR3nt: TGTGCCAGCAGTGAATTAACACACTCCTACGAGCAGTACTTC; CDR3aa: CASSELTHSYEQYF
v_gene: TRBV5-4; d_gene: .; abundance: .; j_gene: TRBJ1-2; CDR3nt: TGTGCCAGCAGCTTGTGGGGTTTTAACTATGGCTACACCTTC; CDR3aa: CASSLWGFNYGYTF
v_gene: TRBV20-1; d_gene: .; abundance: many; j_gene: TRBJ2-7; CDR3nt: TGCAGTGCTAGACCAACCGGGGGAGGCAGATCCTACGAGCAGTACTTC; CDR3aa: CSARPTGGGRSYEQYF
v_gene: TRBV24-1; d_gene: TRBD1; abundance: .; j_gene: TRBJ2-7; CDR3nt: TGTGCCGCCGTCCGGGGACAGGGGAACGAGCAGTACTTC; CDR3aa: CAAVRGQGNEQYF
v_gene: TRBV24-1; d_gene: TRBD2; abundance: .; j_gene: TRBJ2-7; CDR3nt: TGTGCCAGCAGTGGCCTAGGAGCGGGACTCTCCTACGAGCAGTACTTC; CDR3aa: CASSGLGAGLSYEQYF
v_gene: TRBV19; d_gene: .; abundance: .; j_gene: TRBJ1-1; CDR3nt: TGTGCCAGTAGGATAATTGGGATGTCAGGCGAAGCTTTCTTT; CDR3aa: CASRIIGMSGEAFF